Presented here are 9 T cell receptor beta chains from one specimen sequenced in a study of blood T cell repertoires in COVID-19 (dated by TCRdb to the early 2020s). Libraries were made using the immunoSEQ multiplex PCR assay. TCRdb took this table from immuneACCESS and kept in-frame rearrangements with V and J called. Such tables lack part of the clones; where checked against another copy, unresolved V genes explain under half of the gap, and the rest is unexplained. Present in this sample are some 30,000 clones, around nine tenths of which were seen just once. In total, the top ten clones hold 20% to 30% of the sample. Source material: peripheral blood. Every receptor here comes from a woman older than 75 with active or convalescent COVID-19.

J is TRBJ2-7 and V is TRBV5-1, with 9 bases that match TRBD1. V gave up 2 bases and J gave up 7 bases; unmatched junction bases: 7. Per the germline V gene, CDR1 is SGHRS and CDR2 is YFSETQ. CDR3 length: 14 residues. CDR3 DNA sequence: TGCGCCAGCAGCTTTTCACAGGGGGCCCGGGAGCAGTACTTC. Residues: CASSFSQGAREQYF.

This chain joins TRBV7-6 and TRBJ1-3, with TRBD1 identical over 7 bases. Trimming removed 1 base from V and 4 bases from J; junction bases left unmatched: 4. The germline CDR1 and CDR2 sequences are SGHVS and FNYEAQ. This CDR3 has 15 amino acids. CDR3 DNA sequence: TGTGCCAGCAGCTTAGAAACAGGGGAGGGAAACACCATATATTTT. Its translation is CASSLETGEGNTIYF.

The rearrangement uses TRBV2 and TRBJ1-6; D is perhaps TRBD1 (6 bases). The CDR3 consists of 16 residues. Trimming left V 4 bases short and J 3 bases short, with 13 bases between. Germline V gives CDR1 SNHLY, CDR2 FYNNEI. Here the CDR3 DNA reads TGTGCCAGCAGTGGGTCGGGCAGGGGCTATAATTCACCCCTCCACTTT. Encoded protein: CASSGSGRGYNSPLHF.

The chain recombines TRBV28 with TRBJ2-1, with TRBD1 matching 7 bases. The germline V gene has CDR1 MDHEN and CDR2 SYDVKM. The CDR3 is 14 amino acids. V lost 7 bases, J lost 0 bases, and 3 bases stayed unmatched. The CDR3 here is CASKGALSYNEQFF. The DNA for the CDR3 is TGTGCCAGCAAGGGGGCGCTCTCCTACAATGAGCAGTTCTTC. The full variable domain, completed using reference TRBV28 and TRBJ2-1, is DVKVTQSSRYLVKRTGEKVFLECVQDMDHENMFWYRQDPGLGLRLIYFSYDVKMKEKGDIPEGYSVSREKKERFSLILESASTNQTSMYLCASKGALSYNEQFFGPGTRLTVL.

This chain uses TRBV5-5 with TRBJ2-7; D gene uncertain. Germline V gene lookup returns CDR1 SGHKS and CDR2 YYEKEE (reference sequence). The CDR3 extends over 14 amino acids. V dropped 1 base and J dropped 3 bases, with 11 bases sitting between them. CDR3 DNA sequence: TGTGCCAGCAGCTTGACACCATATGACTACGAGCAGTACTTC. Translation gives CASSLTPYDYEQYF.

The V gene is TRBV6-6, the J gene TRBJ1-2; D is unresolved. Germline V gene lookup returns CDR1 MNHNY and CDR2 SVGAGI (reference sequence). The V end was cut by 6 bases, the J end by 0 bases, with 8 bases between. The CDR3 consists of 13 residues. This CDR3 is CASRLTSNYGYTF. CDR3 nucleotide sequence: TGTGCCAGCAGACTAACCTCTAACTATGGCTACACCTTC.

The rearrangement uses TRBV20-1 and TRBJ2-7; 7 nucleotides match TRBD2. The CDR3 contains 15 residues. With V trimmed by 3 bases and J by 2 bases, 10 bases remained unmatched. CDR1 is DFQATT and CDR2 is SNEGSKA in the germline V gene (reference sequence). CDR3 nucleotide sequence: TGCAGTGCTAGTCGCTCTCGGGGAGGGCCCTACGAGCAGTACTTC. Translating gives CSASRSRGGPYEQYF.

The CDR3 DNA follows: TGCGCCAGCAGCGGGCGGGGGGGCCAAGATACGCAGTATTTT. Translated: CASSGRGGQDTQYF. V gene TRBV5-1 combines with J gene TRBJ2-3; 9 bases align to TRBD2. V dropped 4 bases and J dropped 5; count of bases not matched to a gene: 5. The CDR3 covers 14 residues. Germline V gives CDR1 SGHRS, CDR2 YFSETQ.

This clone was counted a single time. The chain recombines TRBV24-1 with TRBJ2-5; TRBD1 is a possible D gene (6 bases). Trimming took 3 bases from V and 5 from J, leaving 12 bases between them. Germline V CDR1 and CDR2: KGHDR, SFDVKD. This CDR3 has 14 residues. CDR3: CATSDAGAGETQYF. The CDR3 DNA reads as TGTGCCACCAGTGATGCAGGGGCCGGGGAGACCCAGTACTTC.